The 30 T cell receptor beta chains below come from one sample, sequenced in a study of OX40 agonist ivuxolimab in advanced cancers. Libraries came from the immunoSEQ multiplex PCR assay. TCRdb re-hosts the immuneACCESS table, in-frame sequences only. Its copies lack some clones; in the studies checked, an unresolved V gene accounts for under half of them, and the cause for the rest is not known. Present in this sample are 55,000 to 75,000 clones, around four fifths of which were seen just once. The top ten clonotypes cover 5.5% to 6% of the sample. Sequencing was performed on CD4+ or CD8+ T cells sorted from blood, taken in a trial of the OX40 agonist ivuxolimab. These TCRs come from an adult with an advanced solid tumor such as melanoma, head and neck, liver or kidney cancer.

This clone was seen ten or more times. The chain joins TRBV28 to TRBJ2-7; D not certain. V dropped 3 bases and J dropped 1 base, with 7 bases sitting between them. There are 13 residues in the CDR3. Germline CDR1 and CDR2: MDHEN and SYDVKM. This CDR3 is CASSLGNSYEQYV. As DNA, the CDR3 is TGTGCCAGCAGTTTGGGGAATTCCTACGAGCAGTACGTC.

The chain joins TRBV19 to TRBJ1-4; D not resolved. The germline gives CDR1 LNHDA, CDR2 SQIVND (reference sequence). The CDR3 is made up of 13 amino acids. V lost 5 bases to trimming and J lost 5 bases, with 9 bases between them. The CDR3 DNA sequence: TGTGCCAGTAGTCGGGAGCTAAATGAAAAACTGTTTTTT. Residues: CASSRELNEKLFF.

This rearrangement joins TRBV5-4 to TRBJ2-3; possible D gene TRBD1, 5 bases. Germline CDR1 reads SGHNT; CDR2 reads YYREEE (reference sequence). The CDR3 runs 16 residues. Trimming cost V 0 bases and J 4 bases, with 15 bases left between them. The CDR3 sequence: CASSLGGIKGADTQYF. The CDR3 DNA sequence: TGTGCCAGCAGCTTGGGGGGAATTAAAGGGGCAGATACGCAGTATTTT.

The chain joins TRBV5-4 to TRBJ2-5, with no clear D. The V end was cut by 0 bases, the J end by 5 bases, with 11 bases between. The germline gives CDR1 SGHNT, CDR2 YYREEE (reference sequence). The CDR3 runs to 14 residues. In DNA form, the CDR3 reads TGTGCCAGCAGCTTGGACCCTTTAGGGGAGACCCAGTACTTC. Its translation is CASSLDPLGETQYF.

This clone was seen just once. The V gene is TRBV4-3, the J gene TRBJ2-1, with 10 bases lining up with TRBD2. V lost 7 bases, J lost 6 bases, and 9 bases stayed unmatched. There are 15 residues in the CDR3. Germline V gene sequence: CDR1 LGHNA, CDR2 YSLEER. CDR3 loop: CASTPRTSGFNEQFF. The CDR3 DNA reads TGCGCCAGCACCCCACGGACTAGCGGTTTCAATGAGCAGTTCTTC.

The chain links TRBV5-4 to TRBJ1-5, with a possible D match to TRBD1 (6 bases). V lost 4 bases and J 4 bases, leaving 15 bases between the germline ends. Germline V lookup: CDR1 SGHNT, CDR2 YYREEE (reference sequence). The CDR3 runs 15 residues. This CDR3 reads CASSVQGGRNQPQHF. In DNA form, the CDR3 reads TGTGCCAGCAGCGTACAGGGAGGTAGGAATCAGCCCCAGCATTTT.

This clone appeared many times. The V and J genes are TRBV29-1 and TRBJ1-2; TRBD1 matches at 10 bases. The CDR3 totals 13 residues. V lost 5 bases, J lost 8 bases, and 8 bases stayed unmatched. Germline CDR1 reads SQVTM; CDR2 reads ANQGSEA. The CDR3 sequence is CSVSQGTGEGYTF. CDR3 coding DNA: TGCAGCGTTAGTCAGGGGACAGGGGAAGGCTACACCTTC.

The J gene is TRBJ2-5, the V gene TRBV5-6; maybe TRBD1 (6 bases). The CDR3 is 16 amino acids. Germline V gene lookup returns CDR1 SGHDT and CDR2 YYEEEE. Trimming took 4 bases from V and 2 from J, leaving 18 bases between them. This CDR3 is CASSRPGESSQETQYF. The CDR3 DNA sequence: TGTGCCAGCAGCCGTCCAGGGGAGTCGTCTCAAGAGACCCAGTACTTC.

The chain is built from TRBV30 and TRBJ2-7, with a possible D match to TRBD2 (6 bases). Trimming shortened V by 1 base and J by 6 bases, and 13 bases separated the two germline ends. Germline V gene sequence: CDR1 GTSNPN, CDR2 SVGIG (reference sequence). CDR3 length: 13 amino acids. CDR3 residues: CAWSGGVVLEQYF. DNA for the CDR3: TGTGCCTGGAGTGGGGGGGTGGTCCTCGAGCAGTACTTC.

In this sample, this clone turned up once. The chain joins TRBV11-2 to TRBJ2-5, with TRBD2 matching over 8 bases. The CDR3 is 14 residues long. V trimming: 6 bases; J trimming: 5 bases; junction bases outside the gene matches: 8. Per the germline V gene, CDR1 is SGHAT and CDR2 is FQNNGV. CDR3 in amino acids: CASSPGTGGETQYF. CDR3 nucleotide sequence: TGTGCCAGCAGTCCGGGGACGGGGGGGGAGACCCAGTACTTC.

The rearrangement uses TRBV7-2 and TRBJ2-7; the D is unclear. The CDR3 consists of 15 residues. Trimming removed 1 base from V and 1 base from J, with 11 bases in between. Germline V CDR1 and CDR2: SGHTA, FQGNSA. The CDR3 reads CASSLGVGSSYEQYF. CDR3 bases: TGTGCCAGCAGCTTAGGTGTCGGGTCATCCTACGAGCAGTACTTC.

The rearrangement links TRBV7-2 to TRBJ2-5, with 7 bases fitting TRBD1. This CDR3 contains 15 residues. CDR1 is SGHTA, CDR2 FQGNSA, per germline. Trimming cost V 5 bases and J 2 bases; bases outside gene matches: 8. CDR3 nucleotide sequence: TGTGCCAGCAGCCCTGCCTGGGACAGACAAGAGACCCAGTACTTC. Encoded protein: CASSPAWDRQETQYF.

The V gene is TRBV9, the J gene TRBJ2-1; TRBD1 aligns across 10 bases. The V segment lost 4 bases and the J segment 3 bases; nucleotides outside the gene matches: 4. Looked up from germline, CDR1 is SGDLS and CDR2 is YYNGEE. The CDR3 is 15 amino acids. The CDR3 sequence is CASSFGTGVYNEQFF. DNA for the CDR3: TGTGCCAGCAGCTTTGGGACAGGGGTCTACAATGAGCAGTTCTTC.

The rearrangement joins TRBV2 to TRBJ2-5; 9 nucleotides match TRBD1. Trimming took 7 bases from V and 4 from J; bases not matched to a gene: 7. The CDR3 is 14 amino acids. Germline V lookup: CDR1 SNHLY, CDR2 FYNNEI. CDR3 DNA sequence: TGTGCCAGCACCCTACAGGGGGCATCAGAGACCCAGTACTTC. It encodes CASTLQGASETQYF.

The rearrangement links TRBV25-1 to TRBJ2-4, with 10 nucleotides matching TRBD1. This CDR3 has 17 amino acids. The germline V gene encodes CDR1 MGHDK and CDR2 SYGVNS. The V gene end was trimmed by 4 bases and the J gene end by 0 bases; junction bases not matched to a gene: 6. The CDR3 nucleotides are TGTGCCAGCAGTGGAATCGACAGGGGGCTAGCCAAAAACATTCAGTACTTC. Translating it yields CASSGIDRGLAKNIQYF.

V and J are TRBV7-2 and TRBJ1-5; 7 bases are a match to TRBD1. V dropped 5 bases and J dropped 4; count of bases not matched to a gene: 5. The CDR3 is 14 amino acids. Germline CDR1 is SGHTA and CDR2 is FQGNSA. The CDR3 sequence is CASSAGQLNQPQHF. The CDR3 nucleotides are TGTGCCAGCAGCGCGGGACAGTTGAATCAGCCCCAGCATTTT.

The chain is built from TRBV9 and TRBJ2-3; TRBD2 aligns across 11 bases. Germline-derived CDR1 and CDR2 are SGDLS and YYNGEE. Trimming cost V 0 bases and J 1 base; bases outside gene matches: 7. CDR3 length: 18 residues. Here the CDR3 DNA reads TGTGCCAGCAGCGTAGCGTTAGCGGGAGGGCCGGGCACAGATACGCAGTATTTT. This translates into CASSVALAGGPGTDTQYF.

V gene TRBV7-2 combines with J gene TRBJ1-2; D is undetermined. This CDR3 spans 13 amino acids. The V end was cut by 2 bases, the J end by 6 bases, with 10 bases between. CDR1 is SGHTA and CDR2 is FQGNSA in the germline V gene. Here the CDR3 DNA reads TGTGCCAGCAGCTTATCGAAGGGAGATGGCTACACCTTC. This codes for CASSLSKGDGYTF.

This clone was recorded only once. V is TRBV5-8 and J is TRBJ1-2; no firm D call. The germline V gene encodes CDR1 SGHTS and CDR2 YDEGEE. The CDR3 totals 12 residues. The V gene lost 3 bases and the J gene lost 12 bases, with 15 bases spanning the gap. CDR3 nucleotide sequence: TGTGCCAGCAGCTACCCGAGAGGCGGCCACACCTTC. Its translation: CASSYPRGGHTF.

CDR3 region: CASGLVLGDRGSYYNEQFF. The CDR3 DNA follows: TGTGCTAGTGGTTTGGTATTAGGTGACAGGGGGTCTTATTACAATGAGCAGTTCTTC. The rearrangement uses TRBV12-5 and TRBJ2-1; TRBD1 matches at 9 bases. There are 19 residues in the CDR3. Germline V gene sequence: CDR1 LGHNT, CDR2 FRNRAP. V dropped 0 bases and J dropped 4; count of bases not matched to a gene: 13.

A single count supports this clone. The chain has TRBV16 and TRBJ2-7, with a possible D match to TRBD2 (5 bases). Trimming removed 5 bases at V and 12 bases at J, with 17 bases between. This CDR3 region has 12 residues. Germline V gene data show CDR1 as KGHSY and CDR2 as FQNENV. This chain's CDR3 is CASSALRGRRYF. The CDR3 DNA is TGTGCCAGCAGCGCCCTCCGAGGGCGCAGGTACTTC. The entire variable domain, with the rest obtained from reference TRBV16 and TRBJ2-7, is as follows: GEEVAQTPKHLVRGEGQKAKLYCAPIKGHSYVFWYQQVLKNEFKFLISFQNENVFDETGMPKERFSAKCLPNSPCSLEIQATKLEDSAVYFCASSALRGRRYFGPGTRLTVT.

This clone was detected only a few times. The V call is TRBV6-5, the J call TRBJ1-6; D is uncertain. Germline-derived CDR1 and CDR2 are MNHEY and SVGAGI. The CDR3 consists of 13 residues. V lost 2 bases to trimming and J lost 6 bases, with 5 bases between them. The CDR3 here is CASSYSSNSPLHF. CDR3 coding DNA: TGTGCCAGCAGTTACAGCTCTAATTCACCCCTCCACTTT.

The rearrangement joins TRBV28 to TRBJ1-5; 8 positions agree with TRBD1. The germline CDR1 and CDR2 sequences are MDHEN and SYDVKM. CDR3 length: 18 residues. The V gene end was trimmed by 5 bases and the J gene end by 1 base; junction bases not matched to a gene: 13. The CDR3 DNA follows: TGTGCCAGCAGTAGGGACAGGCTTGGGTCGAGGAGCAATCAGCCCCAGCATTTT. This translates into CASSRDRLGSRSNQPQHF.

The V call is TRBV6-1, the J call TRBJ2-7, with D possibly being TRBD1 (6 bases). Germline CDR1 reads MNHNS; CDR2 reads SASEGT. V lost 4 bases, J lost 1 base, and 11 bases lay in between. The CDR3 is 14 residues long. DNA of the CDR3: TGTGCCAGCAGTGGATTAAGGGGGTCCTACGAGCAGTACTTC. It yields the protein CASSGLRGSYEQYF.

The V and J genes are TRBV19 and TRBJ2-2, with D unresolved. This CDR3 has 16 amino acids. Per germline, CDR1 LNHDA and CDR2 SQIVND (reference sequence). V was trimmed by 0 bases and J by 5 bases, leaving 13 bases between them. The DNA for the CDR3 is TGTGCCAGTAGTATAGATAGGCCCCCGAGGACCGGGGAGCTGTTTTTT. Translating gives CASSIDRPPRTGELFF.

This chain connects TRBV13 to TRBJ1-3; D uncertain. Germline V lookup: CDR1 PRHDT, CDR2 FYEKMQ (reference sequence). Trimming removed 0 bases at V and 0 bases at J, with 6 bases between. This CDR3 comprises 15 residues. CDR3 coding DNA: TGTGCCAGCAGCTTAGGCTGGAACTCTGGAAACACCATATATTTT. Encoded protein: CASSLGWNSGNTIYF. Based on the CDR3 plus reference TRBV13 and TRBJ1-3, the full variable domain is AAGVIQSPRHLIKEKRETATLKCYPIPRHDTVYWYQQGPGQDPQFLISFYEKMQSDKGSIPDRFSAQQFSDYHSELNMSSLELGDSALYFCASSLGWNSGNTIYFGEGSWLTVV.

The chain carries TRBV15 and TRBJ2-3; TRBD2 matches at 9 bases. This CDR3 has 16 amino acids. CDR1 and CDR2 from the germline V gene are LNHNV and YYDKDF (reference sequence). The V segment lost 5 bases and the J segment 2 bases; nucleotides outside the gene matches: 8. CDR3 protein: CATSSRTSDYTDTQYF. The CDR3 DNA sequence: TGTGCCACCAGCTCCCGGACTAGCGATTACACAGATACGCAGTATTTT.

The CDR3 loop reads CASGLVPASEDGYTF. The CDR3 region has the DNA TGTGCTAGTGGTTTGGTACCTGCTTCGGAGGATGGCTACACCTTC. The rearrangement links TRBV12-5 to TRBJ1-2; D uncertain. Between the trimmed V and J ends, which lost 0 bases and 6 bases, there was a span of 14 bases. Germline V gene lookup returns CDR1 LGHNT and CDR2 FRNRAP. The CDR3 loop spans 15 amino acids.

The V gene is TRBV18, the J gene TRBJ2-6; possibly TRBD1 or TRBD2 for D (5 bases each). CDR1 is KGHSH and CDR2 is LQKENI in the germline V gene. This CDR3 comprises 16 residues. Trimming removed 5 bases at V and 4 bases at J, with 15 bases between. For the CDR3, the DNA is TGTGCCAGCTCAAAGGGACCAGGGCCCGGGGCCAACGTCCTGACTTTC. Protein product: CASSKGPGPGANVLTF.

This chain connects TRBV19 to TRBJ1-4; TRBD1 is a possible D gene (5 bases). Germline V gene sequence: CDR1 LNHDA, CDR2 SQIVND (reference sequence). The CDR3 runs 14 residues. V was pared by 4 bases and J by 8 bases, with 14 bases between. The DNA of the CDR3 is TGTGCCAGTAGTAAAAACAGGTTAGAAGAAAAACTGTTTTTT. Its translation: CASSKNRLEEKLFF.